What follows are 25 T cell receptor beta chains derived from one specimen sequenced in a study of shared clonotypes between healthy human individuals. Repertoires were generated with immunoSEQ multiplex PCR, while TCRdb's copy carries only in-frame clones and drops some. This table holds approximately 940,000 clones, more than 75% found once. The sample consisted of memory CD4+ T cells sorted from blood. Specified subset: CD45RA-negative fraction. The source is a man younger than 35 in good health.

The chain recombines TRBV28 with TRBJ2-7; a weak D match, TRBD1 (5 bases). The V end was cut by 3 bases, the J end by 6 bases, with 18 bases between. Per germline, CDR1 MDHEN and CDR2 SYDVKM. This CDR3 contains 15 residues. CDR3 sequence reads: CASSFSGQRGGEQYF. The CDR3 DNA reads as TGTGCCAGCAGTTTCAGTGGACAACGCGGTGGCGAGCAGTACTTC.

The rearrangement uses TRBV2 and TRBJ1-1; maybe TRBD1 (5 bases). The germline CDR1 and CDR2 sequences are SNHLY and FYNNEI. V lost 7 bases, J lost 2 bases, and 14 bases lay in between. The length of the CDR3 is 14 residues. The CDR3 sequence is CASIMGRLNTEAFF. The CDR3 DNA follows: TGTGCCAGCATCATGGGACGGCTAAACACTGAAGCTTTCTTT.

This clone showed up many times. The J gene is TRBJ2-1, the V gene TRBV5-4, with 11 positions matching TRBD1. After removal of 4 bases from V and 3 bases from J, the junction contained 6 bases not matched to a gene. The CDR3 sequence is 16 residues long. From germline, CDR1 is SGHNT and CDR2 YYREEE (reference sequence). The CDR3: CASSRTGTGGYNEQFF. CDR3 coding DNA: TGTGCCAGCAGCCGGACCGGGACAGGGGGCTACAATGAGCAGTTCTTC.

The gene calls are TRBV6-6 and TRBJ1-1; unclear D gene. Deletions cut 2 bases from V and 1 base from J, with 8 bases between. Germline-derived CDR1 and CDR2 are MNHNY and SVGAGI (reference sequence). The CDR3 is 14 residues long. In DNA, the CDR3 is TGTGCCAGCAGTTACAGGGAGGGGAACACTGAAGCTTTCTTT. Its translation: CASSYREGNTEAFF.

This CDR3 is CASSRSQGPGNTIYF. The DNA of the CDR3 is TGTGCCAGCAGTAGATCACAGGGTCCTGGAAACACCATATATTTT. This chain connects TRBV11-2 to TRBJ1-3, with a tentative D call TRBD1 (6 bases). The CDR3 runs 15 residues. CDR1 is SGHAT, CDR2 FQNNGV, per germline. V was shortened by 6 bases and J by 2 bases, with 14 bases between the two germline ends. Supplemented by reference TRBV11-2 and TRBJ1-3, the full variable domain reads EAGVAQSPRYKIIEKRQSVAFWCNPISGHATLYWYQQILGQGPKLLIQFQNNGVVDDSQLPKDRFSAERLKGVDSTLKIQPAKLEDSAVYLCASSRSQGPGNTIYFGEGSWLTVV.

The J gene is TRBJ1-5, the V gene TRBV6-1; TRBD1 matches at 9 bases. Germline values: CDR1 MNHNS, CDR2 SASEGT. The CDR3 sequence is 15 residues long. With 5 bases clipped from V and 4 bases from J, the junction kept 6 bases outside the gene matches. CDR3 region: CASSFLGTGNQPQHF. Written as DNA, the CDR3 is TGTGCCAGCAGTTTCCTAGGGACAGGGAATCAGCCCCAGCATTTT.

The genes are TRBV5-8 and TRBJ1-5; D gene ambiguous. CDR3 length equals 17 residues. Trimming took 3 bases from V and 1 from J, leaving 17 bases between them. The germline V gene encodes CDR1 SGHTS and CDR2 YDEGEE. In nucleotides, the CDR3 is TGTGCCAGCAGCTCCACACCGACCCTGTCCAGCAATCAGCCCCAGCATTTT. Its protein is CASSSTPTLSSNQPQHF.

This clone has at least ten counts. The V and J genes are TRBV6-5 and TRBJ1-1; D may be TRBD1 (5 bases). The CDR3 is made up of 13 amino acids. Germline CDR1 is MNHEY and CDR2 is SVGAGI. Trimming pared 2 bases from V and 4 bases from J, leaving 8 bases between. The CDR3 DNA reads TGTGCCAGCAGTTACCAGGGTTTCACTGAAGCTTTCTTT. This gives the protein CASSYQGFTEAFF.

The rearrangement links TRBV7-8 to TRBJ1-4; 8 bases fit TRBD1. V lost 4 bases and J lost 2; bases outside the gene matches: 3. This CDR3 has 15 amino acids. Germline CDR1 reads SGHVS; CDR2 reads FQNEAQ. Here the CDR3 reads CASSSRGPTNEKLFF. In nucleotides, the CDR3 is TGTGCCAGCAGCTCCAGGGGGCCGACTAATGAAAAACTGTTTTTT.

The chain links TRBV10-3 to TRBJ2-5; no firm D call. The CDR3 extends over 12 amino acids. Per the germline V gene, CDR1 is ENHRY and CDR2 is SYGVKD. V was clipped by 5 bases and J by 1 base, with 5 bases between them. The CDR3 bases are TGTGCCATCAGTTCGGGCCAAGAGACCCAGTACTTC. This sequence encodes CAISSGQETQYF.

The rearrangement joins TRBV7-9 to TRBJ1-4, with a possible D match to TRBD1 (6 bases). The CDR3 covers 15 residues. V was clipped by 4 bases and J by 7 bases, with 16 bases between them. Germline-derived CDR1 and CDR2 are SEHNR and FQNEAQ (reference sequence). The CDR3 is CASSSRTVSLEKLFF. The CDR3 DNA reads TGTGCCAGCAGCTCCCGGACAGTTTCACTTGAAAAACTGTTTTTT.

A remark on this clone: Other DNA variants within this sample encode the same CDR3. The genes are TRBV18 and TRBJ2-5, with a weak D call TRBD2 (6 bases). The CDR3 is 12 amino acids. Trimming left V 3 bases short and J 4 bases short, with 6 bases between. CDR1 is KGHSH and CDR2 is LQKENI in the germline V gene. The CDR3 sequence: CASSPGGETQYF. CDR3 coding DNA: TGTGCCAGCTCACCCGGGGGAGAGACCCAGTACTTC. The whole variable domain, filled in from reference TRBV18 and TRBJ2-5, reads NAGVMQNPRHLVRRRGQEARLRCSPMKGHSHVYWYRQLPEEGLKFMVYLQKENIIDESGMPKERFSAEFPKEGPSILRIQQVVRGDSAAYFCASSPGGETQYFGPGTRLLVL.

Comment on this clone: Other DNA sequences in this sample translate to the same CDR3. The chain is built from TRBV11-2 and TRBJ2-7, with TRBD1 as a possible D gene (6 bases). This CDR3 has 12 residues. The V gene lost 5 bases and the J gene lost 3 bases, with 8 bases spanning the gap. The germline V gene encodes CDR1 SGHAT and CDR2 FQNNGV. The CDR3 is CASSPDSYEQYF. The CDR3 region has the DNA TGTGCCAGCAGCCCGGACAGCTACGAGCAGTACTTC.

This clone was picked up one time. This sequence joins TRBV5-4 and TRBJ1-3; TRBD1 matches 7 bases. Germline-derived CDR1 and CDR2 are SGHNT and YYREEE (reference sequence). V lost 4 bases to trimming and J lost 3 bases; unmatched junction nucleotides: 7. The CDR3 has 15 residues. The CDR3 reads CASSRGTVIGNTIYF. DNA of the CDR3: TGTGCCAGCAGCCGGGGGACAGTCATTGGAAACACCATATATTTT. The variable domain in full, with the rest retrieved from reference TRBV5-4 and TRBJ1-3, is ETGVTQSPTHLIKTRGQQVTLRCSSQSGHNTVSWYQQALGQGPQFIFQYYREEENGRGNFPPRFSGLQFPNYSSELNVNALELDDSALYLCASSRGTVIGNTIYFGEGSWLTVV.

This chain uses TRBV30 with TRBJ2-3; D possibly corresponds to TRBD1 (6 bases). The CDR3 runs 17 residues. The germline V gene encodes CDR1 GTSNPN and CDR2 SVGIG (reference sequence). Trimming pared 4 bases from V and 0 bases from J, leaving 20 bases between. The CDR3 region has the DNA TGTGCCTGGACAAAAGGACAGTTTTTCACTAGCACAGATACGCAGTATTTT. It codes for CAWTKGQFFTSTDTQYF.

This rearrangement joins TRBV11-1 to TRBJ1-3, with D tentatively TRBD1 (5 bases). Germline V gene lookup returns CDR1 SGHAT and CDR2 FQDESV (reference sequence). This CDR3 has 13 residues. Trimming shortened V by 5 bases and J by 4 bases, and 9 bases separated the two germline ends. The CDR3 loop is CASSPGFGNTIYF. The DNA of the CDR3 is TGTGCCAGCAGCCCAGGGTTCGGAAACACCATATATTTT.

A note on this clone: This sample also contains other DNA sequences that code for the same CDR3. The J gene is TRBJ2-7, the V gene TRBV5-1, with 7 positions matching TRBD1. This CDR3 spans 14 amino acids. The germline gives CDR1 SGHRS, CDR2 YFSETQ. V was clipped by 2 bases and J by 2 bases; unmatched bases: 4. The DNA for the CDR3 is TGCGCCAGCAGCTTAAGGACAGGCACCTACGAGCAGTACTTC. Protein: CASSLRTGTYEQYF.

Details on this clone: This CDR3 is also generated by other DNA sequences in the sample. This rearrangement joins TRBV29-1 to TRBJ2-2; no reliable D call. V lost 4 bases and J 1 base, leaving 4 bases between the germline ends. Germline V gene lookup returns CDR1 SQVTM and CDR2 ANQGSEA. CDR3 length: 12 amino acids. CDR3 residues: CSVGRNTGELFF. DNA for the CDR3: TGCAGCGTTGGTAGGAACACCGGGGAGCTGTTTTTT.

This chain uses TRBV4-1 with TRBJ2-7; 7 bases map to TRBD2. There are 15 residues in the CDR3. Germline trimming cut 4 bases from V and 3 bases from J; bases unmatched to any gene: 9. In germline, CDR1 is MGHRA, CDR2 YSYEKL. The CDR3 nucleotides are TGCGCCAGCAGCCCGAATCCGGCGGGGGTCTACGAGCAGTACTTC. Translating gives CASSPNPAGVYEQYF.

This clone has just a few counts. The V and J genes are TRBV30 and TRBJ1-5; 8 bases map to TRBD1. V lost 1 base and J lost 15; bases outside the gene matches: 8. Germline V lookup: CDR1 GTSNPN, CDR2 SVGIG (reference sequence). The length of the CDR3 is 12 residues. The CDR3 DNA follows: TGTGCCTGGAGTGGAAAGGGACAGGTGGCGCATTTT. Its translation: CAWSGKGQVAHF.

The rearrangement uses TRBV30 and TRBJ2-3, with TRBD2 matching over 8 bases. This CDR3 is built from 18 residues. Germline V lookup: CDR1 GTSNPN, CDR2 SVGIG (reference sequence). The CDR3 sequence: CARTAGLAGNLGTDTQYF. The DNA of the CDR3 is TGTGCTCGAACTGCCGGCCTAGCGGGTAATCTGGGCACAGATACGCAGTATTTT.

The chain is built from TRBV30 and TRBJ1-1, with D possibly being TRBD1 (5 bases). Germline values: CDR1 GTSNPN, CDR2 SVGIG (reference sequence). V shed 3 bases and J shed 3 bases, with 14 bases lying between them. The CDR3 has 14 amino acids. DNA of the CDR3: TGTGCCTGGAGACCGGGACGGTGGGACACTGAAGCTTTCTTT. Amino acids: CAWRPGRWDTEAFF.

This clone has a handful of counts. The chain uses TRBV5-1 and TRBJ2-7; 7 nucleotides agree with TRBD2. With 2 bases clipped from V and 3 bases from J, the junction kept 8 bases outside the gene matches. The germline V gene encodes CDR1 SGHRS and CDR2 YFSETQ. CDR3 length: 15 residues. For the CDR3, the DNA is TGCGCCAGCAGCTTAGATTTGGCGGGGGTCTACGAGCAGTACTTC. Translated, it gives CASSLDLAGVYEQYF.

This clone was counted between two and nine times. V is TRBV5-1 and J is TRBJ2-1, with 11 bases fitting TRBD2. The germline CDR1 and CDR2 sequences are SGHRS and YFSETQ. CDR3 size: 20 residues. The V segment lost 3 bases and the J segment 1 base; nucleotides outside the gene matches: 15. Here the CDR3 DNA reads TGCGCCAGCAGCTCGGAACTAGCGGGGGTTTGGGATCGGTCCTACAATGAGCAGTTCTTC. Translation gives CASSSELAGVWDRSYNEQFF.

This clone has a handful of counts. A much larger clone sits a single nucleotide away, making a read error possible. The J gene is TRBJ1-1, the V gene TRBV7-6; D remains ambiguous. This CDR3 has 13 amino acids. Trimming pared 3 bases from V and 3 bases from J, leaving 8 bases between. Germline V CDR1 and CDR2: SGHVS, FNYEAQ. CDR3 protein: CASSFDTYTEAFF. The CDR3 DNA is TGTGCCAGCAGCTTCGACACTTACACTGAAGCTTTCTTT. Using reference TRBV7-6 and TRBJ1-1 for the parts outside the CDR3, the full variable domain is GAGVSQSPRYKVTKRGQDVALRCDPISGHVSLYWYRQALGQGPEFLTYFNYEAQQDKSGLPNDRFSAERPEGSISTLTIQRTEQRDSAMYRCASSFDTYTEAFFGQGTRLTVV.